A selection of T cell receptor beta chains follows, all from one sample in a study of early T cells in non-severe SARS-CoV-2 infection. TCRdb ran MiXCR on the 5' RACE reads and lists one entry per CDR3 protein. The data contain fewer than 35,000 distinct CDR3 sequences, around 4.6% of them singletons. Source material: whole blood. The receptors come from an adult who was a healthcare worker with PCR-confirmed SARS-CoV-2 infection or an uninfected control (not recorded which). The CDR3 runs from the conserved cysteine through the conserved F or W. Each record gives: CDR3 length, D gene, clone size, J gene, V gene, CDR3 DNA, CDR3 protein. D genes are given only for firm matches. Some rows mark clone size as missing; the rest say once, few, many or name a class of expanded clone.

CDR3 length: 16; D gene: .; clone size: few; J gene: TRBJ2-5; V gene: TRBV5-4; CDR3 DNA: TGTGCCAGCAGCTTGCCGGGACCCGCTGCGGGTGGGACCCAGTACTTC; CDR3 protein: CASSLPGPAAGGTQYF
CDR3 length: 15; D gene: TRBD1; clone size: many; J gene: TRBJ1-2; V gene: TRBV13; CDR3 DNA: TGTGCCAGCAGCGCGGGACAGTACCTATTTTCGAGCTACACCTTC; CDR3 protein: CASSAGQYLFSSYTF
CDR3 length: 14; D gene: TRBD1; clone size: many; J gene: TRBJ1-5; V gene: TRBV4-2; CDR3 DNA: TGTGCCAGCAGCCGGGACAGGGAAGGTCAGCCCCAGCATTTT; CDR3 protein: CASSRDREGQPQHF
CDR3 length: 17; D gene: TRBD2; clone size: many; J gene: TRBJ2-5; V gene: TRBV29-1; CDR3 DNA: TGCAGCGTTGTCGGCACTAGCGGGAGCCTACCACAAGAGACCCAGTACTTC; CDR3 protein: CSVVGTSGSLPQETQYF
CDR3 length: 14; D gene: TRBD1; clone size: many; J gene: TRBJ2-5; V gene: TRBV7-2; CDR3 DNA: TGTGCCAGCAGCTCCAACAGGGGGCAGGAGACCCAGTACTTC; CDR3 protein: CASSSNRGQETQYF
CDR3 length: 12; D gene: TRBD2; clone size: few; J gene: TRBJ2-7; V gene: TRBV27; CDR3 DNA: TGTGCCAGCAGTTACACGAGCGGGAGGGTGTACTTC; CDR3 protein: CASSYTSGRVYF
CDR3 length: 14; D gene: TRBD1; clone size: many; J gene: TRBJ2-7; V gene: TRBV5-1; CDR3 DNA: TGCGCCAGCAGCCCGAGGACAGGGGAGGACGAGCAGTACTTC; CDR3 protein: CASSPRTGEDEQYF
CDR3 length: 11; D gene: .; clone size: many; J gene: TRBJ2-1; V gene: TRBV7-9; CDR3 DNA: TGTGCCAGCAGCTTAGCGGGAGATAACCTCTTC; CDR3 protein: CASSLAGDNLF
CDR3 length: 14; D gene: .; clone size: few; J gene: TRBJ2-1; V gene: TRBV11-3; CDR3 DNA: TGTGTCAGCAGCCCAAGGGGTAGCGTCGATGAGCAGTTCTTC; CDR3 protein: CVSSPRGSVDEQFF
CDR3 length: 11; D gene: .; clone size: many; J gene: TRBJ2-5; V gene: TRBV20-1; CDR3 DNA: TGCAGTGCTAGTGCCCAAGAGACCCAGTACTTC; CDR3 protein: CSASAQETQYF
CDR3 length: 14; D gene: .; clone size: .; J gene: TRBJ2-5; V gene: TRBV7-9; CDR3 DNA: TGTGCCAGCAGCCCACAGGGAAACCAAGAGACCCAGTACTTC; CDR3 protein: CASSPQGNQETQYF
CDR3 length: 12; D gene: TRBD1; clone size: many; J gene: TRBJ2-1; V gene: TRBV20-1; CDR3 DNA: TGCAGTGCTCTCGGACAGGGTAATGAGCAGTTCTTC; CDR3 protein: CSALGQGNEQFF
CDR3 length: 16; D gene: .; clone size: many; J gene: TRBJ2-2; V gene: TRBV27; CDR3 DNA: TGTGCCAGCAGCCTAAGCACTAGATTGGTCACCGGGGAGCTGTTTTTT; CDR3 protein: CASSLSTRLVTGELFF
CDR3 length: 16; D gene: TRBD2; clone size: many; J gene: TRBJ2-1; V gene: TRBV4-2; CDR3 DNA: TGTGCCAGCAGCCAACCTCTAGCGGGAGAGAGTAGTGAGCAGTTCTTC; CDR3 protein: CASSQPLAGESSEQFF
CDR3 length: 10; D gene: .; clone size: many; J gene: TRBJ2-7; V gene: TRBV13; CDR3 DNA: TGTGCCAGCACCTGGGGATTGTGCATCTTC; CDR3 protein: CASTWGLCIF
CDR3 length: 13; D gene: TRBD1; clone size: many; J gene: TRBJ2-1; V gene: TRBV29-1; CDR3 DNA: TGCAGCGTTGTCCGGGACAGGGTCGGAGAGCAGTTCTTC; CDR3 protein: CSVVRDRVGEQFF
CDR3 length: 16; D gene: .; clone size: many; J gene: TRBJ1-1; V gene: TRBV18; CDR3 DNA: TGTGCCAGCTCACCCCGGACGGGAGGAATGAACACTGAAGCTTTCTTT; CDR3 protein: CASSPRTGGMNTEAFF
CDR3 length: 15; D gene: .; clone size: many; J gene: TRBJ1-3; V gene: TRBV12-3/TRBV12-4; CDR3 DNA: TGTGCCAGCATCGCCCAACGGGGAACTGGAAACACCATATATTTT; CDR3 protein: CASIAQRGTGNTIYF
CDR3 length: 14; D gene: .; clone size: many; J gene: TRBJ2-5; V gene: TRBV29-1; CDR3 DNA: TGCAGCGTTGAAAGTAGGAGGATCCAAGAGACCCAGTACTTC; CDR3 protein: CSVESRRIQETQYF
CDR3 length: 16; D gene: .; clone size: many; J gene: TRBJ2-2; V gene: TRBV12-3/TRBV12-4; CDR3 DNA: TGTGCCAGCAGTCCTCCACCAGGGGGGGGCACCGGGGAGCTGTTTTTT; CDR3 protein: CASSPPPGGGTGELFF
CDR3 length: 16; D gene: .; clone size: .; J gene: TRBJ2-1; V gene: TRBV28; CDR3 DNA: TGTGCCAGCAGTTTATCTGCGGGACCTTCCTACAATGAGCAGTTCTTC; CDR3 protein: CASSLSAGPSYNEQFF
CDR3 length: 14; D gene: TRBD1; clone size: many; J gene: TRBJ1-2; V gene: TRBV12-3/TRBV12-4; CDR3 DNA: TGTGCCAGCAGCCCCATCATGAGGACAGGCGGCTACACCTTC; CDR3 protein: CASSPIMRTGGYTF
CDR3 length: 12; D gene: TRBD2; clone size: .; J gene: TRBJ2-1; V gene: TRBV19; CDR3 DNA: TGTGCCAGTAGTTTCAGCGGGATGTTGCAGTTCTTC; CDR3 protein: CASSFSGMLQFF
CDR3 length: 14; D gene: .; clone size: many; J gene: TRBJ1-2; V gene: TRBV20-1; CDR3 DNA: TGCAGTGCAGGGGTACAGGGCCGAGTCAATGGCTACACCTTC; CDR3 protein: CSAGVQGRVNGYTF
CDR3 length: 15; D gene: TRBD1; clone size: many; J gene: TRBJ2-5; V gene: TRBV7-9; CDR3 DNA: TGTGCCAGCGGAACCGGGACAGGTCGTATGGAGACCCAGTACTTC; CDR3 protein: CASGTGTGRMETQYF
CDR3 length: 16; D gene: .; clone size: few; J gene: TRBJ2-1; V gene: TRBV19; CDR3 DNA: TGTGCCAGTAGTATTGGGAGGGGGGGCTCCTACAATGAGCAGTTCTTC; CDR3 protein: CASSIGRGGSYNEQFF
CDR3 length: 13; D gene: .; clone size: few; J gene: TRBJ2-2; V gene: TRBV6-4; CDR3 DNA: TGTGCCAGCAGTGAGGCGAACACCGGGGAGCTGTTTTTT; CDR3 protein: CASSEANTGELFF
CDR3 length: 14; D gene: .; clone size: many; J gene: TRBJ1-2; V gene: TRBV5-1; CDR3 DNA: TGCGCCAGCAGCTTGAGCACGCTCTCCTATGGCTACACCTTC; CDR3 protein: CASSLSTLSYGYTF
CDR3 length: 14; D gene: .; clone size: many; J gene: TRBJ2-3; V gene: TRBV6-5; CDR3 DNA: TGTGCCAGCTCGGGCGGGGGCTTCACAGATACGCAGTATTTT; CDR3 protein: CASSGGGFTDTQYF
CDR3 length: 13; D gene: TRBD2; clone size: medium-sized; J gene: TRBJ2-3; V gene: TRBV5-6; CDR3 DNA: TGTGCCAGCAGCAGGACTAGTTCAGATACGCAGTATTTT; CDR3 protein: CASSRTSSDTQYF
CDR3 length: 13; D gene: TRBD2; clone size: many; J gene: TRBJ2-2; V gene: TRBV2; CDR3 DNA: TGTGCCAGCACGGCGGGAGGGTACGGGGAGCTGTTTTTT; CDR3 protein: CASTAGGYGELFF
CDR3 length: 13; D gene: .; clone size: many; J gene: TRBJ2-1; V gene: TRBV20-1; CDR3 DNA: TGCAGTGCTAGAGTACTCGCGGGCCATGAGCAGTTCTTC; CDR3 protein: CSARVLAGHEQFF
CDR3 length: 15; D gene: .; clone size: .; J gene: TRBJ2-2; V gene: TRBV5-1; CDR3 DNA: TGCGCCAGCAGCTTGGCCAGGGGCGGCACCGGGGAGCTGTTTTTT; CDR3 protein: CASSLARGGTGELFF